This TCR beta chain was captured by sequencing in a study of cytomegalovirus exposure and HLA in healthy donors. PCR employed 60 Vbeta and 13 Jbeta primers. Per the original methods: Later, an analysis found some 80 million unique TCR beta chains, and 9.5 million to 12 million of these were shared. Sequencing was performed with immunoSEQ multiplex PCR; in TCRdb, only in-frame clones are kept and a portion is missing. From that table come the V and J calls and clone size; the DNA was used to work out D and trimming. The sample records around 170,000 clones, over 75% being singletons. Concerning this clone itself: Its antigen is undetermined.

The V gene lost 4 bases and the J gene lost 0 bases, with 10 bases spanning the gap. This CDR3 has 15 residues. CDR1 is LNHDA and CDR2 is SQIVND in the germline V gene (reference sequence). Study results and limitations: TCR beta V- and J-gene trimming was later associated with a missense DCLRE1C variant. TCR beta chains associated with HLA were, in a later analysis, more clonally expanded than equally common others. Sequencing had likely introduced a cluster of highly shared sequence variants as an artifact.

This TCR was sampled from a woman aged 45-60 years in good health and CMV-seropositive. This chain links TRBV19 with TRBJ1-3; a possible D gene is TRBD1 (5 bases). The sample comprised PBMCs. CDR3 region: CASSTRQSSGNTIYF. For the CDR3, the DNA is TGTGCCAGTAGTACTCGACAGTCCTCTGGAAACACCATATATTTT.